The 29 T cell receptor beta chains presented below share a single source sample, sequenced in a study of early T cells in non-severe SARS-CoV-2 infection. TCRdb re-analysed the 5' RACE reads in MiXCR, keeping a single row per CDR3 protein. The repertoire holds approximately 48,000 distinct CDR3 sequences, 9.3% seen once, with 15% in the top ten. Sample: whole blood. The receptors stem from an adult who was a healthcare worker with PCR-confirmed SARS-CoV-2 infection or an uninfected control (not recorded which).

This clonotype was counted many times. The rearrangement links TRBV27 to TRBJ2-2; tentative D call: TRBD1 (5 bases). The V gene lost 6 bases and the J gene lost 5 bases, with 10 bases spanning the gap. Germline V gene data show CDR1 as MNHEY and CDR2 as SMNVEV (reference sequence). CDR3 size: 13 residues. CDR3 residues: CASRWGDTGELFF. In nucleotides, the CDR3 is TGTGCCAGCAGGTGGGGCGATACCGGGGAGCTGTTTTTT.

This chain uses TRBV29-1 with TRBJ2-1, with TRBD1 matching over 9 bases. Germline V gene lookup returns CDR1 SQVTM and CDR2 ANQGSEA. V trimming: 4 bases; J trimming: 7 bases; junction bases outside the gene matches: 5. CDR3 length equals 13 residues. The CDR3 is CSVAGTGKNEQFF. The CDR3 DNA reads TGCAGCGTTGCGGGGACAGGGAAAAATGAGCAGTTCTTC.

The V and J genes are TRBV18 and TRBJ2-5, with D perhaps matching TRBD1 or TRBD2 (5 bases each). The CDR3 loop spans 15 amino acids. V was cut by 1 base and J by 2 bases, with 11 bases left in between. Germline loops: CDR1 KGHSH, CDR2 LQKENI. The CDR3 here is CASSPLPGRQETQYF. DNA for the CDR3: TGTGCCAGCTCACCACTACCGGGACGTCAAGAGACCCAGTACTTC. Based on the CDR3 plus reference TRBV18 and TRBJ2-5, the full variable domain is NAGVMQNPRHLVRRRGQEARLRCSPMKGHSHVYWYRQLPEEGLKFMVYLQKENIIDESGMPKERFSAEFPKEGPSILRIQQVVRGDSAAYFCASSPLPGRQETQYFGPGTRLLVL.

This clonotype was counted many times. CDR3 bases: TGTGCCAGCTCATCACGGGACAGGGTTTGGAGCTCTGGGGCCAACGTCCTGACTTTC. Amino acids: CASSSRDRVWSSGANVLTF. This chain connects TRBV18 to TRBJ2-6; 9 bases are shared with TRBD1. With 5 bases clipped from V and 0 bases from J, the junction kept 11 bases outside the gene matches. The CDR3 is made up of 19 amino acids. From germline, CDR1 is KGHSH and CDR2 LQKENI.

The V and J genes are TRBV28 and TRBJ1-2; no clear D. CDR1 is MDHEN and CDR2 is SYDVKM in the germline V gene. V was cut by 5 bases and J by 1 base, with 11 bases left in between. The CDR3 covers 14 residues. The CDR3 sequence is CASSLPRGNYGYTF. As DNA, the CDR3 is TGTGCCAGCAGTCTCCCCCGAGGTAACTATGGCTACACCTTC.

This clonotype appeared a few times. The V and J genes are TRBV7-9 and TRBJ2-7; possibly TRBD2 for D (5 bases). Germline V gene data show CDR1 as SEHNR and CDR2 as FQNEAQ (reference sequence). Deletions cut 7 bases from V and 0 bases from J, with 13 bases between. The CDR3 is made up of 14 amino acids. CDR3 coding DNA: TGTGCCAGCACCCCATCGGGGAGCTCCTACGAGCAGTACTTC. This codes for CASTPSGSSYEQYF.

The genes are TRBV7-9 and TRBJ2-7; D tentatively fits TRBD1 or TRBD2 (5 bases each). V was pared by 5 bases and J by 5 bases, with 13 bases between. CDR1 and CDR2 from the germline V gene are SEHNR and FQNEAQ (reference sequence). The CDR3 covers 13 residues. The CDR3, as DNA: TGTGCCAGCAGCCACCGGGACCTCGACGAGCAGTACTTC. It specifies CASSHRDLDEQYF.

The V gene is TRBV7-9, the J gene TRBJ2-7; D is perhaps TRBD2 (5 bases). The CDR3 is made up of 13 amino acids. Looked up from germline, CDR1 is SEHNR and CDR2 is FQNEAQ (reference sequence). The V gene lost 5 bases and the J gene lost 6 bases, with 14 bases spanning the gap. The CDR3 spells CASSPVDRGEQYF. The DNA for the CDR3 is TGTGCCAGCAGCCCGGTTGACCGGGGCGAGCAGTACTTC.

Ten or more counts support this clonotype. V is TRBV12-3 or TRBV12-4 and J is TRBJ2-5; D gene ambiguous. Trimming pared 4 bases from V and 2 bases from J, leaving 2 bases between. The length of the CDR3 is 11 residues. In DNA, the CDR3 is TGTGCCAGCAGTTCTCAAGAGACCCAGTACTTC. Translating it yields CASSSQETQYF.

The rearrangement uses TRBV29-1 and TRBJ2-7; 8 bases are a match to TRBD1. The J segment lost 4 bases and the V segment lost 7 bases, leaving 6 bases of the junction unmatched. Looked up from germline, CDR1 is SQVTM and CDR2 is ANQGSEA. CDR3 size: 12 residues. In nucleotides, the CDR3 is TGCAGCGCCGGGACAGGTTCTTACGAGCAGTACTTC. Its translation: CSAGTGSYEQYF.

This clonotype was detected many times. The gene calls are TRBV10-3 and TRBJ2-7, with D possibly TRBD1 on 5 matching bases. V lost 0 bases and J 2 bases, leaving 8 bases between the germline ends. CDR3 size: 14 residues. The germline gives CDR1 ENHRY, CDR2 SYGVKD. In DNA form, the CDR3 reads TGTGCCATCAGTGAGTCAACAGGTGCCTACGAGCAGTACTTC. This translates into CAISESTGAYEQYF.

Ten or more counts support this clonotype. The rearrangement uses TRBV7-9 and TRBJ2-1; D remains unclear. CDR1 and CDR2 from the germline V gene are SEHNR and FQNEAQ (reference sequence). This CDR3 is 11 amino acids long. V dropped 1 base and J dropped 6 bases, with 1 base sitting between them. The DNA of the CDR3 is TGTGCCAGCAGCTTAGGCAATGAGCAGTTCTTC. It codes for CASSLGNEQFF.

The V gene is TRBV5-1, the J gene TRBJ1-1; tentatively, D is TRBD1 (6 bases). V dropped 0 bases and J dropped 2 bases, with 11 bases sitting between them. This CDR3 has 15 residues. Germline V gene data show CDR1 as SGHRS and CDR2 as YFSETQ. CDR3 residues: CASSLAETGNTEAFF. The CDR3 DNA reads as TGCGCCAGCAGCTTGGCGGAGACAGGCAACACTGAAGCTTTCTTT.

The J gene is TRBJ2-3, the V gene TRBV7-2, with TRBD2 identical over 7 bases. There are 16 residues in the CDR3. The germline CDR1 and CDR2 sequences are SGHTA and FQGNSA. The trim removed 5 bases at V and 0 bases at J, leaving 8 bases unmatched. The CDR3 loop is CASSAAPAGSTDTQYF. CDR3 nucleotide sequence: TGTGCCAGCAGCGCAGCTCCAGCGGGGAGCACAGATACGCAGTATTTT.

This clonotype was picked up a small number of times. The rearrangement links TRBV5-1 to TRBJ1-6; TRBD1 matches at 9 bases. Germline trimming cut 6 bases from V and 12 bases from J; bases unmatched to any gene: 13. Germline loops: CDR1 SGHRS, CDR2 YFSETQ. The CDR3 spans 15 residues. The CDR3 coding sequence is TGCGCCAGCAAGTCGACAGGGGGACGAGCTGGACCCCTCCACTTT. It translates to CASKSTGGRAGPLHF.

This clonotype was seen a handful of times. The chain uses TRBV6-1 and TRBJ2-1; 9 nucleotides agree with TRBD1. With V trimmed by 9 bases and J by 6 bases, 9 bases remained unmatched. This CDR3 has 14 amino acids. Germline V gene lookup returns CDR1 MNHNS and CDR2 SASEGT. Written as DNA, the CDR3 is TGTGCCAGTCAGGGACAGGGAAGGTTCAATGAGCAGTTCTTC. Protein product: CASQGQGRFNEQFF.

For the CDR3, the DNA is TGTGCCAGTATAGAGACAGGTTTCATGAACACTGAAGCTTTCTTT. It encodes CASIETGFMNTEAFF. The V call is TRBV28, the J call TRBJ1-1; the D gene is possibly TRBD1 (6 bases). The germline V gene encodes CDR1 MDHEN and CDR2 SYDVKM. The CDR3 length is 15 residues. V lost 9 bases, J lost 0 bases, and 17 bases lay in between.

The gene calls are TRBV10-3 and TRBJ2-3, with TRBD2 matching over 10 bases. Germline V lookup: CDR1 ENHRY, CDR2 SYGVKD. This CDR3 is built from 13 residues. Trimming removed 10 bases from V and 3 bases from J; junction bases left unmatched: 4. The CDR3 spells CASTSGKTDTQYF. The CDR3 nucleotides are TGTGCCAGCACTAGCGGGAAGACAGATACGCAGTATTTT.

This clonotype was seen repeatedly, ten times or more. V usage is TRBV10-2 and J usage is TRBJ2-2; 9 bases are a match to TRBD1. The CDR3 is made up of 15 amino acids. Looked up from germline, CDR1 is WSHSY and CDR2 is SAAADI. Trimming cost V 10 bases and J 4 bases; bases outside gene matches: 10. CDR3 nucleotides: TGCGCCACCGATGGACAGGGGATTGGCACCGGGGAGCTGTTTTTT. It encodes CATDGQGIGTGELFF.

In this sample, this clonotype turned up many times. This chain connects TRBV6-5 to TRBJ2-3; TRBD2 might be the D (7 bases). The CDR3 runs to 14 residues. V dropped 4 bases and J dropped 2 bases, with 10 bases sitting between them. Germline loops: CDR1 MNHEY, CDR2 SVGAGI. The CDR3 is CASSLGGPTDTQYF. The CDR3 nucleotides are TGTGCCAGCAGTTTGGGGGGGCCCACAGATACGCAGTATTTT.

CDR3 sequence reads: CSAPIPGQGEAFF. CDR3 coding DNA: TGCAGTGCTCCAATCCCGGGACAGGGAGAAGCTTTCTTT. V is TRBV20-1 and J is TRBJ1-1; TRBD1 matches 9 bases. Germline V gene lookup returns CDR1 DFQATT and CDR2 SNEGSKA (reference sequence). J was trimmed by 8 bases and V by 5 bases; bases with no gene match: 9. The CDR3 is 13 amino acids.

The sample holds a few counts of this clonotype. This chain connects TRBV7-2 to TRBJ2-3, with a possible D match to TRBD2 (6 bases). V was pared by 2 bases and J by 3 bases, with 9 bases between. Germline CDR1 SGHTA, CDR2 FQGNSA. CDR3 length: 14 amino acids. This chain's CDR3 is CASSLPLATDTQYF. CDR3 in DNA: TGTGCCAGCAGCTTACCTCTAGCGACAGATACGCAGTATTTT. Supplemented by reference TRBV7-2 and TRBJ2-3, the full variable domain reads GAGVSQSPSNKVTEKGKDVELRCDPISGHTALYWYRQSLGQGLEFLIYFQGNSAPDKSGLPSDRFSAERTGGSVSTLTIQRTQQEDSAVYLCASSLPLATDTQYFGPGTRLTVL.

At least ten counts were recorded for this clonotype. This chain connects TRBV6-6 to TRBJ2-5, with no clear D. The ends were cut back, 2 bases at V and 4 bases at J, with 8 bases in the middle. This CDR3 has 13 amino acids. Germline CDR1 reads MNHNY; CDR2 reads SVGAGI (reference sequence). CDR3 bases: TGTGCCAGCAGTTACGGTAATCTAGAGACCCAGTACTTC. Protein product: CASSYGNLETQYF.

In this sample, this clonotype turned up many times. V is TRBV5-4 and J is TRBJ1-4, with D perhaps TRBD1 (6 bases). From germline, CDR1 is SGHNT and CDR2 YYREEE (reference sequence). The CDR3 covers 16 residues. V was trimmed by 2 bases and J by 0 bases, leaving 11 bases between them. In DNA, the CDR3 is TGTGCCAGCAGCTTAGGACAGCCAGCAACTAATGAAAAACTGTTTTTT. As protein: CASSLGQPATNEKLFF.

On this clonotype: The CDR3 ends on some other residue instead of the conserved phenylalanine or tryptophan, so this is likely a read error. The chain employs TRBV20-1 and TRBJ2-7, with TRBD2 as a possible D gene (5 bases). Germline CDR1 is DFQATT and CDR2 is SNEGSKA (reference sequence). CDR3 length equals 13 residues. V lost 4 bases to trimming and J lost 0 bases, with 10 bases between them. The CDR3 coding sequence is TGCAGTGCTATAGCGTTCAGCTCCTACGAGCAGTACTAC. Translation: CSAIAFSSYEQYY.

Ten or more counts support this clonotype. The chain employs TRBV6-6 and TRBJ1-5; D gene uncertain. Germline V gene data show CDR1 as MNHNY and CDR2 as SVGAGI (reference sequence). V was pared by 0 bases and J by 2 bases, with 14 bases between. CDR3 size: 17 residues. CDR3 region: CASSYSRTPMGNQPQHF. The CDR3 bases are TGTGCCAGCAGTTACTCTAGGACCCCTATGGGCAATCAGCCCCAGCATTTT.

The sample holds many counts of this clonotype. The genes are TRBV20-1 and TRBJ1-1; a weak D match, TRBD1 (5 bases). Between the trimmed V and J ends, which lost 6 bases and 6 bases, there was a span of 14 bases. The germline V gene encodes CDR1 DFQATT and CDR2 SNEGSKA (reference sequence). The CDR3 length is 12 residues. The chain's CDR3 is CSASGGSAEAFF. The CDR3 nucleotides are TGCAGTGCCAGTGGGGGATCTGCTGAAGCTTTCTTT.

The V call is TRBV9, the J call TRBJ1-1; TRBD1 might be the D (6 bases). Germline V gene data show CDR1 as SGDLS and CDR2 as YYNGEE. The CDR3 runs 18 residues. Trimming cost V 0 bases and J 1 base, with 19 bases left between them. The DNA for the CDR3 is TGTGCCAGCAGCGTAGCTCAAGTCGGACAGCCGGGGAACACTGAAGCTTTCTTT. This gives the protein CASSVAQVGQPGNTEAFF.

The table lists this clonotype with a few counts. The CDR3 spells CAISSSGGYEQYF. Here the CDR3 DNA reads TGTGCCATCAGTAGCAGCGGGGGCTACGAGCAGTACTTC. The chain is built from TRBV10-3 and TRBJ2-7, with 8 bases identical to TRBD2. The CDR3 has 13 residues. Germline values: CDR1 ENHRY, CDR2 SYGVKD. V dropped 5 bases and J dropped 3; count of bases not matched to a gene: 3.